The 15 T cell receptor beta chains listed next were all sequenced from one sample in a study of cytotoxic CD8 clonotypes in ibrutinib-treated CLL. The method was immunoSEQ multiplex PCR; TCRdb's version includes in-frame clones alone and lacks a portion of them. The sample includes over 110,000 clones, approximately 90% of them seen just once. Sequences were derived from PBMCs, sampled after 12 months of ibrutinib treatment. The receptors stem from a human donor with chronic lymphocytic leukemia.

The chain carries TRBV19 and TRBJ1-1; D may be TRBD1 (6 bases). The CDR3 is made up of 19 amino acids. Germline V lookup: CDR1 LNHDA, CDR2 SQIVND (reference sequence). Trimming left V 2 bases short and J 0 bases short, with 22 bases between. Here the CDR3 reads CASSIILGAQGGMNTEAFF. Written as DNA, the CDR3 is TGTGCCAGTAGTATAATCTTGGGGGCGCAAGGAGGAATGAACACTGAAGCTTTCTTT.

The table lists this clone with a few counts. J is TRBJ2-2 and V is TRBV29-1; D is unresolved. The CDR3 has 11 amino acids. V lost 7 bases, J lost 3 bases, and 6 bases lay in between. Germline CDR1 is SQVTM and CDR2 is ANQGSEA. CDR3 nucleotide sequence: TGCAGCGGGGCAGACACCGGGGAGCTGTTTTTT. Amino acids: CSGADTGELFF.

The V and J genes are TRBV7-3 and TRBJ2-1; 13 positions agree with TRBD2. The CDR3 spans 17 residues. From germline, CDR1 is SGHTA and CDR2 FQGTGA. J lost 5 bases, V lost 6 bases, and 10 bases had no gene match. The CDR3 here is CASRLPGLAGAHNEQFF. DNA of the CDR3: TGTGCCAGCAGACTCCCCGGACTAGCGGGAGCTCACAATGAGCAGTTCTTC.

The V and J genes are TRBV5-1 and TRBJ2-1; D might be TRBD1 (5 bases). This CDR3 contains 14 residues. Germline V CDR1 and CDR2: SGHRS, YFSETQ. V was trimmed by 0 bases and J by 4 bases, leaving 8 bases between them. Here the CDR3 DNA reads TGCGCCAGCAGCTTGGGACAGAAGTACAATGAGCAGTTCTTC. Translation: CASSLGQKYNEQFF. Variable domain in full (rest from reference TRBV5-1 and TRBJ2-1): KAGVTQTPRYLIKTRGQQVTLSCSPISGHRSVSWYQQTPGQGLQFLFEYFSETQRNKGNFPGRFSGRQFSNSRSEMNVSTLELGDSALYLCASSLGQKYNEQFFGPGTRLTVL.

The DNA for the CDR3 is TGTGCCAGCAGCTTGAATGACGGGGGGGAGACCCAGTACTTC. Residues: CASSLNDGGETQYF. The genes are TRBV7-8 and TRBJ2-5; 7 bases agree with TRBD2. V was pared by 3 bases and J by 5 bases, with 6 bases of the junction left unmatched. The CDR3 contains 14 residues. Germline values: CDR1 SGHVS, CDR2 FQNEAQ.

The chain couples TRBV4-2 to TRBJ2-1; the D gene is possibly TRBD2 (5 bases). CDR1 and CDR2 from the germline V gene are LGHNA and YNFKEQ. The CDR3 length is 17 residues. The V and J ends lost 0 bases and 0 bases respectively, with 12 bases between them. The CDR3 DNA follows: TGTGCCAGCAGCCAAGACCCCGAGGGAAGCTCCTACAATGAGCAGTTCTTC. This gives the protein CASSQDPEGSSYNEQFF.

The chain uses TRBV7-9 and TRBJ1-2, with TRBD1 identical over 8 bases. Germline V gene lookup returns CDR1 SEHNR and CDR2 FQNEAQ (reference sequence). This CDR3 contains 16 residues. The trim removed 1 base at V and 2 bases at J, leaving 6 bases unmatched. The CDR3 DNA reads TGTGCCAGCAGCTTAGTGGACAGGGTTTTAAACTATGGCTACACCTTC. This translates into CASSLVDRVLNYGYTF.

The chain is built from TRBV28 and TRBJ1-3, with a possible D match to TRBD1 (6 bases). The germline gives CDR1 MDHEN, CDR2 SYDVKM. The CDR3 length is 14 residues. The V end was cut by 3 bases, the J end by 4 bases, with 10 bases between. The CDR3 region is CASSFGQTGNTIYF. The DNA for the CDR3 is TGTGCCAGCAGTTTCGGACAGACCGGAAACACCATATATTTT.

The chain is built from TRBV5-1 and TRBJ1-1; D is uncertain. CDR1 and CDR2 (germline): SGHRS, YFSETQ. Trimming took off 0 bases at V and 1 base at J, with 7 bases between the two ends. The CDR3 consists of 14 residues. The CDR3 is CASSLGVGNTEAFF. CDR3 nucleotides: TGCGCCAGCAGCTTGGGTGTAGGGAACACTGAAGCTTTCTTT.

V and J are TRBV18 and TRBJ2-2; 8 bases are a match to TRBD2. Germline V gene lookup returns CDR1 KGHSH and CDR2 LQKENI. The length of the CDR3 is 22 residues. The trim removed 0 bases at V and 0 bases at J, leaving 18 bases unmatched. CDR3 protein: CASSPPFLLRVAGPANTGELFF. The CDR3 DNA sequence: TGTGCCAGCTCACCACCTTTTCTCCTGAGAGTAGCGGGACCGGCGAACACCGGGGAGCTGTTTTTT.

This chain links TRBV6-4 with TRBJ2-7; 13 nucleotides match TRBD2. After removal of 9 bases from V and 2 bases from J, the junction contained 4 bases not matched to a gene. The CDR3 totals 14 residues. Germline lookup yields CDR1 MRHNA and CDR2 SNTAGT. The CDR3 DNA follows: TGTGCCAGGAGGACTAGCGGGAGACCCTACGAGCAGTACTTC. Amino acid sequence: CARRTSGRPYEQYF.

This clone was recorded once. The chain is built from TRBV18 and TRBJ2-5; 11 nucleotides match TRBD2. Losses at the gene ends were 3 bases for V and 3 bases for J; bases not matched to a gene: 0. CDR1 KGHSH and CDR2 LQKENI come from the germline V gene. This CDR3 has 14 residues. The CDR3, as DNA: TGTGCCAGCTCACCGGGACTAGCGGAAGAGACCCAGTACTTC. This sequence encodes CASSPGLAEETQYF.

The V and J genes are TRBV9 and TRBJ2-1; no firm D call. CDR1 and CDR2 (germline): SGDLS, YYNGEE. The CDR3 is 11 residues long. V lost 5 bases and J lost 4, with 4 bases in between. The CDR3 here is CASSLYNEQFF. Here the CDR3 DNA reads TGTGCCAGCAGTCTATACAATGAGCAGTTCTTC.

This chain joins TRBV18 and TRBJ2-7, with 7 bases aligning to TRBD1. Germline CDR1 KGHSH, CDR2 LQKENI. V lost 3 bases and J lost 0; bases outside the gene matches: 5. The CDR3 extends over 15 amino acids. CDR3 coding DNA: TGTGCCAGCTCACCGTTGACAGGGAGCTCCTACGAGCAGTACTTC. This gives the protein CASSPLTGSSYEQYF.

The chain combines TRBV5-6 with TRBJ2-7; TRBD1 matches 7 bases. Germline V gene sequence: CDR1 SGHDT, CDR2 YYEEEE. With 5 bases clipped from V and 2 bases from J, the junction kept 10 bases outside the gene matches. The CDR3 consists of 15 residues. The CDR3, as DNA: TGTGCCAGCAGGCGTACCCCGGGACAGACCTACGAGCAGTACTTC. It encodes CASRRTPGQTYEQYF.